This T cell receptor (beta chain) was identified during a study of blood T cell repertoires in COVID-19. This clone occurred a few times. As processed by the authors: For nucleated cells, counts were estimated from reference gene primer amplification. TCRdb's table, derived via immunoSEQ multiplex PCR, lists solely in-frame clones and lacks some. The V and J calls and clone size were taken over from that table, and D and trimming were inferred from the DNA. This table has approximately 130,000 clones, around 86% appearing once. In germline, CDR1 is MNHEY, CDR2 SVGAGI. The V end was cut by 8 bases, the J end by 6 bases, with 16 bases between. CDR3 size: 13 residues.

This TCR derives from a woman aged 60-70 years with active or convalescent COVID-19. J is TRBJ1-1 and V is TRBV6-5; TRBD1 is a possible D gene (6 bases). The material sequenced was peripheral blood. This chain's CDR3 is CASHYRDGAEAFF. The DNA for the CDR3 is TGTGCCAGCCATTACAGGGATGGAGCTGAAGCTTTCTTT.